The 31 T cell receptor beta chains given below trace back to one sample, sequenced in a study of technical replicates of blood from several donors. Profiled with immunoSEQ multiplex PCR; TCRdb holds only in-frame clones, not every one. The sample holds approximately 92,000 clones, approximately 95% seen once. Sequencing input: T cells isolated from PBMCs. These receptors were collected from a human donor in good health.

The chain combines TRBV7-8 with TRBJ2-1, with 11 nucleotides matching TRBD2. V dropped 7 bases and J dropped 4; count of bases not matched to a gene: 12. This CDR3 has 17 amino acids. The V gene's germline CDR1 is SGHVS and CDR2 FQNEAQ. The CDR3 region is CASTPFVAGGGYNEQFF. In DNA, the CDR3 is TGTGCCAGCACCCCGTTCGTAGCGGGAGGGGGATACAATGAGCAGTTCTTC.

This clone is a singleton in its sample. The chain recombines TRBV6-5 with TRBJ2-7, with TRBD2 matching over 7 bases. Germline CDR1 MNHEY, CDR2 SVGAGI. The CDR3 spans 12 residues. J was trimmed by 6 bases and V by 6 bases; bases with no gene match: 5. CDR3 nucleotide sequence: TGTGCCAGCAGCAAAAGCGGGATCGAGCAGTACTTC. As protein: CASSKSGIEQYF.

The rearrangement joins TRBV9 to TRBJ1-1; D perhaps matches TRBD1 (6 bases). In germline, CDR1 is SGDLS, CDR2 YYNGEE. The V end was cut by 2 bases, the J end by 4 bases, with 12 bases between. This CDR3 is 14 amino acids long. The CDR3 here is CASSVSIRGTEAFF. Here the CDR3 DNA reads TGTGCCAGCAGCGTGTCGATCAGGGGCACTGAAGCTTTCTTT. Looking up the rest from reference TRBV9 and TRBJ1-1 gives the full variable domain: DSGVTQTPKHLITATGQRVTLRCSPRSGDLSVYWYQQSLDQGLQFLIQYYNGEERAKGNILERFSAQQFPDLHSELNLSSLELGDSALYFCASSVSIRGTEAFFGQGTRLTVV.

This CDR3 is CASSPLRTGDGYTF. The CDR3 DNA follows: TGTGCCAGCAGCCCGTTGCGAACAGGGGATGGCTACACCTTC. This chain joins TRBV7-2 and TRBJ1-2; 7 bases map to TRBD1. The CDR3 runs to 14 residues. Losses at the gene ends were 5 bases for V and 6 bases for J; bases not matched to a gene: 9. Germline CDR1 SGHTA, CDR2 FQGNSA.

The chain couples TRBV7-3 to TRBJ2-2; 8 bases fit TRBD1. The CDR3 covers 14 residues. Germline V gene data show CDR1 as SGHTA and CDR2 as FQGTGA. The V and J ends lost 5 bases and 8 bases, in that order; junction bases with no gene match: 7. CDR3 DNA sequence: TGTGCCAGCAGCCCCGACAGGGGATCTGGGGAGCTGTTTTTT. It specifies CASSPDRGSGELFF.

The chain joins TRBV30 to TRBJ2-1; 8 bases map to TRBD2. The J segment lost 0 bases and the V segment lost 2 bases, leaving 9 bases of the junction unmatched. Germline CDR1 GTSNPN, CDR2 SVGIG (reference sequence). There are 17 residues in the CDR3. This CDR3 reads CAWSSPTSASSYNEQFF. For the CDR3, the DNA is TGTGCCTGGAGTTCCCCGACTAGCGCCAGCTCCTACAATGAGCAGTTCTTC. Complete variable domain (other parts from reference TRBV30 and TRBJ2-1): SQTIHQWPATLVQPVGSPLSLECTVEGTSNPNLYWYRQAAGRGLQLLFYSVGIGQISSEVPQNLSASRPQDRQFILSSKKLLLSDSGFYLCAWSSPTSASSYNEQFFGPGTRLTVL.

The rearrangement joins TRBV7-2 to TRBJ2-2; TRBD2 agrees at 7 bases. V was pared by 3 bases and J by 5 bases, with 3 bases of the junction left unmatched. The CDR3 consists of 14 residues. Germline lookup yields CDR1 SGHTA and CDR2 FQGNSA. The CDR3 DNA sequence: TGTGCCAGCAGCTTTAGCGGGTCTACCGGGGAGCTGTTTTTT. Translated, it gives CASSFSGSTGELFF.

The chain uses TRBV27 and TRBJ2-5; maybe TRBD1 (7 bases). From germline, CDR1 is MNHEY and CDR2 SMNVEV (reference sequence). The length of the CDR3 is 15 residues. V gave up 3 bases and J gave up 2 bases, with 13 bases separating them. The CDR3 DNA reads TGTGCCAGCAGTTTGATCGCAGGGGGGCAAGAGACCCAGTACTTC. It encodes CASSLIAGGQETQYF.

V and J are TRBV6-5 and TRBJ1-5; D possibly corresponds to TRBD1 (5 bases). Germline V lookup: CDR1 MNHEY, CDR2 SVGAGI. V lost 6 bases, J lost 1 base, and 13 bases lay in between. This CDR3 comprises 15 residues. Here the CDR3 DNA reads TGTGCCAGCAGCCCCTTCGGGGGAAGCAATCAGCCCCAGCATTTT. It codes for CASSPFGGSNQPQHF.

V and J are TRBV5-1 and TRBJ2-3; the D is unclear. The CDR3 totals 12 residues. Germline CDR1 and CDR2: SGHRS and YFSETQ. The V gene lost 4 bases and the J gene lost 3 bases, with 6 bases spanning the gap. This CDR3 reads CASSHTTDTQYF. CDR3 DNA: TGCGCCAGCAGCCATACAACAGATACGCAGTATTTT.

The CDR3 loop is CASSLASMPQGAYNEQFF. CDR3 in DNA: TGTGCCAGCAGCTTAGCTTCGATGCCCCAGGGGGCCTACAATGAGCAGTTCTTC. The chain uses TRBV7-2 and TRBJ2-1, with 7 nucleotides matching TRBD1. The germline V gene has CDR1 SGHTA and CDR2 FQGNSA. J gave up 2 bases and V 0 bases, and 10 bases lay outside the gene matches. The CDR3 is 18 amino acids.

The chain joins TRBV10-1 to TRBJ2-5; D not resolved. The CDR3 consists of 14 residues. V gave up 9 bases and J gave up 2 bases, with 16 bases separating them. CDR1 and CDR2 (germline): WNHNN, SYGVQD (reference sequence). The CDR3 loop is CASTRGAWQETQYF. The DNA of the CDR3 is TGCGCCAGTACCCGCGGTGCCTGGCAAGAGACCCAGTACTTC.

This chain connects TRBV2 to TRBJ1-1, with TRBD1 identical over 8 bases. The germline V gene encodes CDR1 SNHLY and CDR2 FYNNEI. V dropped 8 bases and J dropped 6; count of bases not matched to a gene: 17. The CDR3 runs 16 residues. CDR3 residues: CASADRTGIWGAEAFF. In DNA form, the CDR3 reads TGTGCCAGCGCGGACCGGACAGGGATTTGGGGCGCTGAAGCTTTCTTT.

The chain joins TRBV18 to TRBJ1-3; no reliable D call. CDR1 is KGHSH and CDR2 is LQKENI in the germline V gene. The CDR3 sequence is 16 residues long. Trimming removed 2 bases at V and 0 bases at J, with 11 bases between. Here the CDR3 DNA reads TGTGCCAGCTCACCAAGCGCCTCACACTCTGGAAACACCATATATTTT. It translates to CASSPSASHSGNTIYF.

This clone was found once. The chain recombines TRBV5-1 with TRBJ2-3, with 12 bases aligning to TRBD2. The germline gives CDR1 SGHRS, CDR2 YFSETQ. This CDR3 is 18 amino acids long. With V trimmed by 3 bases and J by 2 bases, 10 bases remained unmatched. This chain's CDR3 is CASSSSTSGRTTTDTQYF. The CDR3 nucleotides are TGCGCCAGCAGCTCATCAACTAGCGGGAGGACCACCACAGATACGCAGTATTTT.

The rearrangement links TRBV7-9 to TRBJ2-5; 8 bases match TRBD1. The V and J ends lost 2 bases and 2 bases, in that order; junction bases with no gene match: 7. The CDR3 is 16 amino acids. Germline V gene sequence: CDR1 SEHNR, CDR2 FQNEAQ (reference sequence). The CDR3 loop reads CASSLNVRGRQETQYF. CDR3 in DNA: TGTGCCAGCAGCTTAAATGTCAGGGGGCGTCAAGAGACCCAGTACTTC.

This sequence joins TRBV9 and TRBJ2-1, with D perhaps TRBD1 (5 bases). The V end was cut by 0 bases, the J end by 8 bases, with 12 bases between. The germline CDR1 and CDR2 sequences are SGDLS and YYNGEE. The CDR3 consists of 14 residues. The CDR3 reads CASSVGRVIDEQFF. The CDR3 DNA reads TGTGCCAGCAGCGTAGGCAGGGTTATCGATGAGCAGTTCTTC.

This sequence joins TRBV28 and TRBJ1-1; D is perhaps TRBD1 (6 bases). The germline V gene encodes CDR1 MDHEN and CDR2 SYDVKM. CDR3 length equals 13 residues. Trimming shortened V by 7 bases and J by 6 bases, and 15 bases separated the two germline ends. CDR3 coding DNA: TGTGCCAGCAAGCAGGGGATTATCGCTGAAGCTTTCTTT. As protein: CASKQGIIAEAFF.

The gene calls are TRBV21-1 and TRBJ1-2. TRBV21-1 is a pseudogene. The CDR3 totals 15 residues. CDR3 coding DNA: TGTGCCAGCAGCCCCCGCGGTGACGGGAACTATGGCTACACCTTC. Its protein product is CASSPRGDGNYGYTF.

The chain recombines TRBV10-2 with TRBJ2-3, with 11 nucleotides matching TRBD2. The CDR3 length is 18 residues. Germline CDR1 is WSHSY and CDR2 is SAAADI. V trimming: 6 bases; J trimming: 0 bases; junction bases outside the gene matches: 11. The CDR3 sequence is CASSPGTSGSVSTDTQYF. In nucleotides, the CDR3 is TGCGCCAGCAGCCCCGGGACTAGCGGCTCAGTTAGCACAGATACGCAGTATTTT.

This sequence joins TRBV11-2 and TRBJ2-3; 11 bases are shared with TRBD1. V was pared by 6 bases and J by 6 bases, with 14 bases of the junction left unmatched. Per germline, CDR1 SGHAT and CDR2 FQNNGV. This CDR3 spans 17 amino acids. CDR3 protein: CASSFTYGTGGVDTQYF. The CDR3 nucleotides are TGTGCCAGCAGTTTCACTTACGGGACAGGGGGAGTGGATACGCAGTATTTT.

The chain links TRBV19 to TRBJ2-5; tentatively, D is TRBD2 (6 bases). The CDR3 consists of 13 residues. The germline gives CDR1 LNHDA, CDR2 SQIVND (reference sequence). Trimming left V 5 bases short and J 5 bases short, with 12 bases between. The CDR3 bases are TGTGCCAGTAGTTATTCGGGAGAGGAGACCCAGTACTTC. It is translated as CASSYSGEETQYF.

V gene TRBV4-1 combines with J gene TRBJ2-1; 9 bases match TRBD2. This CDR3 comprises 16 residues. CDR1 is MGHRA and CDR2 is YSYEKL in the germline V gene. J lost 1 base, V lost 4 bases, and 5 bases had no gene match. The CDR3 coding sequence is TGCGCCAGCAGCCCCCTCAGCGGGGGGTCCTACAATGAGCAGTTCTTC. Its protein is CASSPLSGGSYNEQFF.

J is TRBJ2-2 and V is TRBV29-1, with TRBD1 as a possible D gene (7 bases). The CDR3 totals 14 residues. In germline, CDR1 is SQVTM, CDR2 ANQGSEA. V was trimmed by 7 bases and J by 7 bases, leaving 19 bases between them. The chain's CDR3 is CSARGAGGVGELFF. The DNA of the CDR3 is TGCAGCGCGAGGGGGGCAGGGGGTGTCGGGGAGCTGTTTTTT.

The chain combines TRBV5-6 with TRBJ1-4; 7 positions agree with TRBD1. CDR3 length equals 16 residues. Germline loops: CDR1 SGHDT, CDR2 YYEEEE. V was pared by 1 base and J by 4 bases, with 7 bases of the junction left unmatched. CDR3: CASSLSQGVDNEKLFF. CDR3 DNA sequence: TGTGCCAGCAGCTTGAGCCAGGGGGTCGATAATGAAAAACTGTTTTTT.

This chain's CDR3 is CASSGTSGPVEQYF. The CDR3 DNA reads TGTGCCAGCAGTGGGACTAGCGGACCCGTGGAGCAGTACTTC. The chain is built from TRBV6-6 and TRBJ2-7, with 11 bases matching TRBD2. The CDR3 covers 14 residues. The germline CDR1 and CDR2 sequences are MNHNY and SVGAGI (reference sequence). V trimming: 5 bases; J trimming: 7 bases; junction bases outside the gene matches: 7.

This CDR3 reads CASSPSGEKLFF. CDR3 in DNA: TGTGCCAGCAGTCCCTCTGGCGAAAAACTGTTTTTT. The rearrangement links TRBV6-6 to TRBJ1-4; D ambiguous. V was clipped by 5 bases and J by 8 bases, with 9 bases between them. The CDR3 is made up of 12 amino acids. Germline CDR1 MNHNY, CDR2 SVGAGI (reference sequence).

V is TRBV9 and J is TRBJ2-3, with no clear D. V lost 0 bases to trimming and J lost 6 bases, with 11 bases between them. Germline CDR1 reads SGDLS; CDR2 reads YYNGEE. The CDR3 covers 14 residues. CDR3 DNA: TGTGCCAGCAGCGTAGATGGAGTAATGGATACGCAGTATTTT. It yields the protein CASSVDGVMDTQYF.

The chain employs TRBV4-1 and TRBJ2-7; maybe TRBD1 (6 bases). Trimming shortened V by 0 bases and J by 3 bases, and 12 bases separated the two germline ends. The germline V gene has CDR1 MGHRA and CDR2 YSYEKL. The CDR3 spans 15 residues. CDR3 nucleotide sequence: TGCGCCAGCAGCCAAGAGCGGCCAGGGGACTACGAGCAGTACTTC. Translating gives CASSQERPGDYEQYF.

The rearrangement links TRBV7-8 to TRBJ2-7; 8 bases fit TRBD2. Per the germline V gene, CDR1 is SGHVS and CDR2 is FQNEAQ. This CDR3 region has 15 residues. V dropped 1 base and J dropped 3; count of bases not matched to a gene: 5. The CDR3 DNA reads as TGTGCCAGCAGCTTAGGCGGCGGGAGGCTCTACGAGCAGTACTTC. Its protein is CASSLGGGRLYEQYF.

The genes are TRBV14 and TRBJ2-1; weak D call: TRBD1 (6 bases). This CDR3 contains 13 residues. Germline values: CDR1 SGHDN, CDR2 FVKESK. V was pared by 2 bases and J by 8 bases, with 10 bases between. In DNA, the CDR3 is TGTGCCAGCAGCCAATTACAGGGTTATGAGCAGTTCTTC. Protein: CASSQLQGYEQFF.